Listed below are T cell receptor beta chains from one sample, sequenced in a study of blood T cell repertoires in COVID-19. Assay: immunoSEQ multiplex PCR; the TCRdb copy retains only in-frame clones and omits some. The sample has about 120,000 clones; under 90% are singletons. The sample consisted of peripheral blood. Receptor source: a man aged 55 to 70 with acute or convalescent COVID-19. CDR3s include the opening cysteine and the closing phenylalanine or tryptophan. D genes are given only for firm matches. Size is stated for part of the rows, as once, few or many counts, or as a class when the clone is expanded.

D	J	V	size	CDR3	DNA
.	TRBJ2-2	TRBV7-9	.	CASSSLWGRDTGELFF	TGTGCCAGCAGCTCCCTGTGGGGGCGCGACACCGGGGAGCTGTTTTTT
.	TRBJ2-4	TRBV4-1	.	CASSQGRDLKNIQYF	TGCGCCAGCAGCCAGGGCCGGGATCTTAAGAACATTCAGTACTTC
.	TRBJ2-1	TRBV29-1	.	CSASGTSMDEQFF	TGCAGCGCCAGTGGGACTTCTATGGATGAGCAGTTCTTC
.	TRBJ2-1	TRBV21-1	.	CASSSIRAAGEEQFF	TGTGCCAGCAGCTCAATTAGGGCCGCAGGGGAGGAGCAGTTCTTC
.	TRBJ1-1	TRBV9	.	CASSVAMNTEAFF	TGTGCCAGCAGCGTAGCCATGAACACTGAAGCTTTCTTT
TRBD1	TRBJ2-2	TRBV5-4	.	CASSPGQGAGTGELFF	TGTGCCAGCAGCCCGGGACAGGGGGCAGGCACCGGGGAGCTGTTTTTT
.	TRBJ1-3	TRBV9	.	CASSAGQTSGNTIYF	TGTGCCAGCAGCGCCGGACAGACCTCTGGAAACACCATATATTTT
TRBD2	TRBJ2-7	TRBV28	few	CASAERDYTYEQYF	TGTGCCAGCGCCGAGCGGGACTATACCTACGAGCAGTACTTC
TRBD2	TRBJ2-7	TRBV19	.	CASSIGTSGAYEQYF	TGTGCCAGTAGTATCGGGACTAGCGGAGCCTACGAGCAGTACTTC
.	TRBJ1-1	TRBV19	.	CASRRSLNTEAFF	TGTGCCAGTAGGAGGAGTTTGAACACTGAAGCTTTCTTT
.	TRBJ2-7	TRBV5-1	.	CASSLPTSAEQYF	TGCGCCAGCAGCTTACCTACAAGCGCTGAGCAGTACTTC
TRBD1	TRBJ1-3	TRBV7-9	.	CASSHQTGLGNTIYF	TGTGCCAGCAGCCATCAGACAGGGCTAGGAAACACCATATATTTT
TRBD2	TRBJ2-1	TRBV19	.	CASSIGGLAGGDEQFF	TGTGCCAGTAGTATAGGCGGACTAGCGGGAGGGGATGAGCAGTTCTTC
.	TRBJ1-1	TRBV7-6	.	CASSRRGGLVDTEAFF	TGTGCCAGCAGCCGACGGGGGGGGCTTGTCGACACTGAAGCTTTCTTT
.	TRBJ1-5	TRBV7-2	.	CASSPEPAGWPQHF	TGTGCCAGCAGCCCGGAGCCGGCGGGTTGGCCCCAGCATTTT
.	TRBJ2-1	TRBV4-2	.	CASSPGWGEQFF	TGTGCCAGCAGCCCGGGATGGGGTGAGCAGTTCTTC
TRBD2	TRBJ2-2	TRBV6-4	.	CASSPRTSGRDGTGELFF	TGTGCCAGCAGCCCCCGGACTAGCGGGAGAGATGGGACCGGGGAGCTGTTTTTT
.	TRBJ2-1	TRBV10-3	.	CAISDDYEQFF	TGTGCCATCAGTGATGACTACGAGCAGTTCTTC
.	TRBJ2-3	TRBV5-1	.	CASSLPAGDTDTQYF	TGCGCCAGCAGTCTGCCAGCGGGTGACACAGATACGCAGTATTTT
.	TRBJ1-4	TRBV3-1/TRBV3-2	.	CASSQAGGMNEKLFF	TGTGCCAGCAGCCAAGCCGGAGGGATGAATGAAAAACTGTTTTTT
TRBD1	TRBJ1-1	TRBV20-1	.	CGTGQNTEAFF	TGCGGGACAGGGCAGAACACTGAAGCTTTCTTT